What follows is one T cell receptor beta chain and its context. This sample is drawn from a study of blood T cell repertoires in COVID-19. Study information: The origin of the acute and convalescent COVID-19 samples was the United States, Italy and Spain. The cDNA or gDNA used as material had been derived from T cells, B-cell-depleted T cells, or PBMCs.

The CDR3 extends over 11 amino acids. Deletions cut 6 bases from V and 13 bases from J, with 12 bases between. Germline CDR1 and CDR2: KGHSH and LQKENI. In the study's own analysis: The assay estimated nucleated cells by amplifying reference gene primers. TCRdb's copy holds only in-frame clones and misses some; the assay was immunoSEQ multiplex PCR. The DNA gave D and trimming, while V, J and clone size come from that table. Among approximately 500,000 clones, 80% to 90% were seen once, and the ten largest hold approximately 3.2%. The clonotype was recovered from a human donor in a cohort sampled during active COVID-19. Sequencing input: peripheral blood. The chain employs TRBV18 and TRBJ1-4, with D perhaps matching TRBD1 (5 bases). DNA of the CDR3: TGTGCCAGCTCCCGGGGGGACGCACTGTTTTTT. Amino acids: CASSRGDALFF. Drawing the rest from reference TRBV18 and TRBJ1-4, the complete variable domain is NAGVMQNPRHLVRRRGQEARLRCSPMKGHSHVYWYRQLPEEGLKFMVYLQKENIIDESGMPKERFSAEFPKEGPSILRIQQVVRGDSAAYFCASSRGDALFFGSGTQLSVL.